These 26 T cell receptor beta chains originate from one sample sequenced in a study of CD8 T cells in ankylosing spondylitis. Broader study findings: What seemed typical of ankylosing spondylitis blood was a TCR beta motif built from several highly homologous variants.

MiXCR was run by TCRdb on the 5' RACE reads, yielding one entry per CDR3 protein. This table has about 220,000 distinct CDR3 sequences, more than 5.5% appearing once. These receptors' targets are unknown. Source material: blood, either unsorted or a sorted T cell fraction (not recorded which). The receptor source for this set is a male donor with ankylosing spondylitis.

V gene TRBV27 combines with J gene TRBJ1-2; 9 bases match TRBD1. This CDR3 has 18 amino acids. V shed 6 bases and J 3 bases; nucleotides not matched to a gene: 17. The germline gives CDR1 MNHEY, CDR2 SMNVEV (reference sequence). DNA for the CDR3: TGTGCCAGCAGAAACACCCCGGGACAGGGCCTACTAGACTATGGCTACACCTTC. It specifies CASRNTPGQGLLDYGYTF.

This clonotype has at least ten counts. The J gene is TRBJ1-1, the V gene TRBV15; D is unclear. V lost 0 bases and J 1 base, leaving 12 bases between the germline ends. This CDR3 has 16 residues. Per germline, CDR1 LNHNV and CDR2 YYDKDF (reference sequence). The CDR3 nucleotides are TGTGCCACCAGCAGAGATTTGGGGAATACGAACACTGAAGCTTTCTTT. Translating gives CATSRDLGNTNTEAFF.

This clonotype occurred many times. The rearrangement uses TRBV10-3 and TRBJ1-1; tentative D call: TRBD1 (5 bases). The CDR3 totals 16 residues. Germline-derived CDR1 and CDR2 are ENHRY and SYGVKD. The V end lost 6 bases, the J end lost 1 base, and 18 bases lay between the germline ends. CDR3: CAIREGTTRGNTEAFF. CDR3 nucleotide sequence: TGTGCCATCAGAGAGGGGACCACCCGGGGGAACACTGAAGCTTTCTTT.

Many counts were recorded for this clonotype. The V gene is TRBV5-1, the J gene TRBJ2-7; a possible D gene is TRBD2 (5 bases). This CDR3 has 13 residues. V was pared by 5 bases and J by 3 bases, with 12 bases between. Germline CDR1 is SGHRS and CDR2 is YFSETQ. CDR3 DNA sequence: TGCGCCAGCAGGTCCGATGAGGGCTACGAGCAGTACTTC. Its protein is CASRSDEGYEQYF.

This clonotype occurred many times. The chain is built from TRBV5-1 and TRBJ2-3; D possibly corresponds to TRBD1 (5 bases). The germline V gene encodes CDR1 SGHRS and CDR2 YFSETQ. CDR3 length: 16 residues. The V gene lost 1 base and the J gene lost 4 bases, with 16 bases spanning the gap. CDR3 amino acids: CASSLYETPRADTQYF. As DNA, the CDR3 is TGCGCCAGCAGCTTGTATGAGACACCCAGGGCAGATACGCAGTATTTT.

This clonotype has at least ten counts. The genes are TRBV2 and TRBJ2-1, with TRBD2 matching 9 bases. The CDR3 extends over 15 amino acids. Per the germline V gene, CDR1 is SNHLY and CDR2 is FYNNEI. Trimming took 5 bases from V and 8 from J; bases not matched to a gene: 10. The CDR3 sequence: CASSRSSGVSYEQFF. The DNA of the CDR3 is TGTGCCAGCAGTAGGTCTAGCGGGGTTTCGTATGAGCAGTTCTTC.

This clonotype was seen at least ten times. The gene calls are TRBV6-2 or TRBV6-3 and TRBJ1-4; tentatively, D is TRBD1 (5 bases). Germline values: CDR1 MNHEY, CDR2 SVGEGT. The CDR3 has 14 residues. V lost 6 bases and J 4 bases, leaving 12 bases between the germline ends. The CDR3 is CASSSGTDNEKLFF. CDR3 DNA: TGTGCCAGCAGCTCCGGGACGGATAATGAAAAACTGTTTTTT.

This clonotype was detected many times. This rearrangement joins TRBV4-3 to TRBJ2-1; TRBD2 matches at 7 bases. Germline trimming cut 1 base from V and 4 bases from J; bases unmatched to any gene: 4. CDR1 LGHNA and CDR2 YSLEER come from the germline V gene. This CDR3 has 15 amino acids. CDR3 region: CASSQALAEYNEQFF. In DNA form, the CDR3 reads TGCGCCAGCAGCCAAGCTCTAGCGGAGTACAATGAGCAGTTCTTC.

This clonotype occurred many times. The J gene is TRBJ1-2, the V gene TRBV7-9; TRBD1 aligns across 7 bases. V dropped 4 bases and J dropped 4; count of bases not matched to a gene: 9. This CDR3 is 15 amino acids long. Germline lookup yields CDR1 SEHNR and CDR2 FQNEAQ (reference sequence). The CDR3: CASSSLTGILYGYTF. CDR3 nucleotides: TGTGCCAGCAGCTCGTTGACAGGGATCCTCTATGGCTACACCTTC.

To note about this clonotype: A single base separates this from a much larger clone, so it may be a read error. The chain has TRBV29-1 and TRBJ2-7; D is unclear. This CDR3 has 12 amino acids. Trimming stripped 4 bases from V and 5 bases from J, with 12 bases between. Per germline, CDR1 SQVTM and CDR2 ANQGSEA. CDR3 nucleotide sequence: TGCAGCGTTGTAACAGCTCCCCACGAGCAGTACTTC. This encodes CSVVTAPHEQYF.

The rearrangement joins TRBV7-8 to TRBJ2-7, with D possibly TRBD2 on 5 matching bases. V was trimmed by 5 bases and J by 4 bases, leaving 15 bases between them. Germline V CDR1 and CDR2: SGHVS, FQNEAQ. The CDR3 loop spans 14 amino acids. The CDR3 DNA follows: TGTGCCAGCAGCCCCTTAGAGGGAAGTTACGAGCAGTACTTC. Protein: CASSPLEGSYEQYF.

This clonotype was counted many times. The chain carries TRBV4-2 and TRBJ1-5; D may be TRBD1 (5 bases). This CDR3 is 19 amino acids long. Trimming shortened V by 0 bases and J by 1 base, and 19 bases separated the two germline ends. Germline CDR1 and CDR2: LGHNA and YNFKEQ. In DNA form, the CDR3 reads TGTGCCAGCAGCCAAGAAAGGGGATGGCTCCCCTTAAGCAATCAGCCCCAGCATTTT. Amino acids: CASSQERGWLPLSNQPQHF.

Only a few counts were recorded for this clonotype. This sequence joins TRBV20-1 and TRBJ2-3, with 7 bases fitting TRBD2. After removal of 7 bases from V and 2 bases from J, the junction contained 12 bases not matched to a gene. This CDR3 has 15 residues. Looked up from germline, CDR1 is DFQATT and CDR2 is SNEGSKA (reference sequence). The CDR3 DNA is TGCAGTGGCATGGGGGGGGACCAACACACAGATACGCAGTATTTT. Translating gives CSGMGGDQHTDTQYF.

This clonotype was seen many times. The V and J genes are TRBV3-1 and TRBJ2-5; 10 bases are a match to TRBD2. Germline CDR1 and CDR2: LGHDT and YNNKEL (reference sequence). Trimming took 1 base from V and 2 from J; bases not matched to a gene: 1. CDR3 length equals 15 residues. CDR3 sequence (DNA): TGTGCCAGCAGCCAAGGAGCGGGAGGGCAAGAGACCCAGTACTTC. It codes for CASSQGAGGQETQYF.

Many counts were recorded for this clonotype. The chain links TRBV3-1 to TRBJ2-5; 8 bases are shared with TRBD2. The V gene end was trimmed by 5 bases and the J gene end by 5 bases; junction bases not matched to a gene: 13. Germline loops: CDR1 LGHDT, CDR2 YNNKEL (reference sequence). This CDR3 region has 16 residues. In nucleotides, the CDR3 is TGTGCCAGCAGCGTGCGACCAGCGGGAGCAGGGGAGACCCAGTACTTC. Protein: CASSVRPAGAGETQYF.

The chain recombines TRBV28 with TRBJ1-6; TRBD1 matches 7 bases. V gave up 2 bases and J gave up 10 bases; unmatched junction bases: 17. The length of the CDR3 is 18 residues. Germline CDR1 reads MDHEN; CDR2 reads SYDVKM. The CDR3 protein is CASSLATLVDRARSPLHF. CDR3 sequence (DNA): TGTGCCAGCAGTTTAGCGACCTTGGTTGACAGGGCTAGGTCACCCCTCCACTTT.

Ten or more counts support this clonotype. The chain is built from TRBV12-5 and TRBJ1-2, with D unresolved. The CDR3 loop spans 13 amino acids. The germline V and J ends were trimmed by 3 bases and 2 bases, with 7 bases remaining between them. The germline V gene has CDR1 LGHNT and CDR2 FRNRAP. The CDR3 region is CASGFWPNYGYTF. In DNA, the CDR3 is TGTGCTAGTGGTTTCTGGCCCAACTATGGCTACACCTTC.

This clonotype was observed a few times. This rearrangement joins TRBV5-5 to TRBJ2-5; 10 nucleotides agree with TRBD1. The CDR3 runs to 16 residues. Per the germline V gene, CDR1 is SGHKS and CDR2 is YYEKEE (reference sequence). Trimming at V came to 1 base and at J to 4 bases, leaving 7 bases not matched to a gene. In DNA, the CDR3 is TGTGCCAGCAGCTTGCGGGGGACAGGGGAAGTAGAGACCCAGTACTTC. Protein product: CASSLRGTGEVETQYF.

The table lists this clonotype with many counts. The genes are TRBV7-3 and TRBJ1-6; no reliable D call. V was clipped by 5 bases and J by 3 bases, with 11 bases between them. CDR1 and CDR2 (germline): SGHTA, FQGTGA. The CDR3 spans 15 residues. The CDR3 protein is CASSPTGNYNSPLHF. CDR3 DNA sequence: TGTGCCAGCAGCCCCACGGGGAACTATAATTCACCCCTCCACTTT.

The CDR3 reads CASSEVAGYQYF. The CDR3 nucleotides are TGTGCCAGCAGCGAGGTTGCGGGATATCAGTACTTC. The rearrangement uses TRBV11-3 and TRBJ2-5, with D tentatively TRBD2 (6 bases). From germline, CDR1 is SGHNT and CDR2 YENEEA. Trimming cost V 5 bases and J 11 bases, with 15 bases left between them. The CDR3 spans 12 residues.

V and J are TRBV27 and TRBJ2-1; tentatively, D is TRBD1 (6 bases). There are 16 residues in the CDR3. CDR1 and CDR2 (germline): MNHEY, SMNVEV (reference sequence). V lost 5 bases to trimming and J lost 0 bases, with 14 bases between them. The CDR3 DNA sequence: TGTGCCAGCAGTACAGGGAGACAAAGCTCCTACAATGAGCAGTTCTTC. As protein: CASSTGRQSSYNEQFF.

There are many counts of this clonotype. V gene TRBV7-8 combines with J gene TRBJ2-5; 9 bases are shared with TRBD1. Germline assignment: CDR1 SGHVS and CDR2 FQNEAQ. Trimming cost V 4 bases and J 5 bases; bases outside gene matches: 8. This CDR3 spans 15 amino acids. The CDR3 region is CASSSGTGFGETQYF. In DNA, the CDR3 is TGTGCCAGCAGCTCCGGGACAGGGTTTGGGGAGACCCAGTACTTC. The whole variable domain, filled in from reference TRBV7-8 and TRBJ2-5, reads GAGVSQSPRYKVAKRGQDVALRCDPISGHVSLFWYQQALGQGPEFLTYFQNEAQLDKSGLPSDRFFAERPEGSVSTLKIQRTQQEDSAVYLCASSSGTGFGETQYFGPGTRLLVL.

This clonotype was seen repeatedly, ten times or more. The V and J genes are TRBV4-2 and TRBJ2-1; no definite D call. Germline V lookup: CDR1 LGHNA, CDR2 YNFKEQ. The CDR3 covers 15 residues. V was shortened by 3 bases and J by 6 bases, with 15 bases between the two germline ends. This chain's CDR3 is CASSHIPASVNEQFF. CDR3 nucleotides: TGTGCCAGCAGCCACATCCCGGCCTCGGTCAATGAGCAGTTCTTC.

The chain combines TRBV27 with TRBJ2-7; D gene ambiguous. This CDR3 spans 13 amino acids. Germline CDR1 and CDR2: MNHEY and SMNVEV (reference sequence). V lost 0 bases and J 7 bases, leaving 10 bases between the germline ends. CDR3 DNA: TGTGCCAGCAGTTTATCGGGTAGCTTTGAGCAGTACTTC. Translation: CASSLSGSFEQYF.

This clonotype was observed many times. The rearrangement joins TRBV4-3 to TRBJ2-1; perhaps TRBD2 as D (6 bases). The CDR3 runs 16 residues. Germline CDR1 and CDR2: LGHNA and YSLEER. V gave up 4 bases and J gave up 0 bases, with 13 bases separating them. The CDR3 DNA reads as TGCGCCAGCAGCCCCAAAGGGGAGGTCTCCTACAATGAGCAGTTCTTC. Its protein is CASSPKGEVSYNEQFF.

This chain uses TRBV7-2 with TRBJ2-7; the D is unclear. Trimming took off 3 bases at V and 3 bases at J, with 15 bases between the two ends. CDR3 length: 15 amino acids. Germline V gene data show CDR1 as SGHTA and CDR2 as FQGNSA. As DNA, the CDR3 is TGTGCCAGCAGCTTCGCAGCCGGGCCAGACTACGAGCAGTACTTC. The encoded protein is CASSFAAGPDYEQYF. The whole variable domain, filled in from reference TRBV7-2 and TRBJ2-7, reads GAGVSQSPSNKVTEKGKDVELRCDPISGHTALYWYRQSLGQGLEFLIYFQGNSAPDKSGLPSDRFSAERTGGSVSTLTIQRTQQEDSAVYLCASSFAAGPDYEQYFGPGTRLTVT.